These 11 T cell receptor beta chains were all obtained from the same sample, sequenced in a study of T cell responses to AZD1222 COVID-19 vaccine. The assay was immunoSEQ multiplex PCR, and TCRdb's table has in-frame clones only and misses some. Of about 17,000 clones listed, about 80% are singletons. The material sequenced was peripheral blood, taken 28 days after the second AZD1222 dose. These TCRs come from an adult who received the AZD1222 COVID-19 vaccine.

On this clone itself: In the same sample, other DNA sequences code for this CDR3. The rearrangement uses TRBV27 and TRBJ2-1; D is perhaps TRBD2 (6 bases). The CDR3 has 12 residues. The V end was cut by 5 bases, the J end by 4 bases, with 6 bases between. Germline V lookup: CDR1 MNHEY, CDR2 SMNVEV (reference sequence). CDR3 DNA: TGTGCCAGCAGTCGGGGGTACAATGAGCAGTTCTTC. Amino acid sequence: CASSRGYNEQFF.

The rearrangement links TRBV6-5 to TRBJ2-7; 11 nucleotides line up with TRBD2. This CDR3 is 15 amino acids long. Germline V gives CDR1 MNHEY, CDR2 SVGAGI. V was clipped by 6 bases and J by 3 bases; unmatched bases: 7. The CDR3 nucleotides read TGTGCCAGCAGCCTTACTAGCGGGGGACGCTACGAGCAGTACTTC. This sequence encodes CASSLTSGGRYEQYF.

The chain combines TRBV7-9 with TRBJ1-2, with 7 bases identical to TRBD1. The CDR3 has 13 amino acids. Per the germline V gene, CDR1 is SEHNR and CDR2 is FQNEAQ (reference sequence). J gave up 2 bases and V 4 bases, and 1 base lay outside the gene matches. CDR3 DNA: TGTGCCAGCAGCTCGGGACAGAACTATGGCTACACCTTC. Translated: CASSSGQNYGYTF.

The table lists this clone with a count of one. The chain combines TRBV9 with TRBJ2-1; D might be TRBD1 or TRBD2, each matching 5 bases. The germline gives CDR1 SGDLS, CDR2 YYNGEE. CDR3 size: 15 residues. The germline V and J ends were trimmed by 4 bases and 4 bases, with 15 bases remaining between them. CDR3 protein: CASSPRVGDYNEQFF. The DNA of the CDR3 is TGTGCCAGCAGCCCTCGAGTGGGGGATTACAATGAGCAGTTCTTC.

The chain uses TRBV3-1 (or the pseudogene TRBV3-2) and TRBJ2-7; 9 nucleotides agree with TRBD2. The CDR3 has 15 amino acids. The V gene end was trimmed by 4 bases and the J gene end by 4 bases; junction bases not matched to a gene: 8. CDR1 LGHDT and CDR2 YNNKEL come from the germline V gene (reference sequence). Here the CDR3 reads CASSPRGLARYEQYF. CDR3 nucleotides: TGTGCCAGCAGCCCTCGAGGACTAGCGCGGTACGAGCAGTACTTC.

This clone has just one count. The rearrangement uses TRBV11-2 and TRBJ2-3; 9 bases fit TRBD1. The J segment lost 0 bases and the V segment lost 1 base, leaving 2 bases of the junction unmatched. CDR3 length: 16 residues. Germline values: CDR1 SGHAT, CDR2 FQNNGV. CDR3 sequence: CASSLGTGVSTDTQYF. DNA of the CDR3: TGTGCCAGCAGCTTAGGGACAGGGGTTAGCACAGATACGCAGTATTTT. Together with reference TRBV11-2 and TRBJ2-3, the CDR3 gives the full variable domain: EAGVAQSPRYKIIEKRQSVAFWCNPISGHATLYWYQQILGQGPKLLIQFQNNGVVDDSQLPKDRFSAERLKGVDSTLKIQPAKLEDSAVYLCASSLGTGVSTDTQYFGPGTRLTVL.

V gene TRBV6-5 combines with J gene TRBJ2-1, with a tentative D call TRBD2 (5 bases). CDR3 length: 13 amino acids. V was clipped by 6 bases and J by 8 bases, with 14 bases between them. CDR1 MNHEY and CDR2 SVGAGI come from the germline V gene. As DNA, the CDR3 is TGTGCCAGCAGCCGAAATCCGAGGGATGAGCAGTTCTTC. It codes for CASSRNPRDEQFF.

V usage is TRBV6-1 and J usage is TRBJ1-4, with TRBD1 as a possible D gene (5 bases). The length of the CDR3 is 17 residues. Germline CDR1 reads MNHNS; CDR2 reads SASEGT. V gave up 2 bases and J gave up 7 bases, with 20 bases separating them. The CDR3 here is CASSETEEDYGAEKLFF. CDR3 nucleotide sequence: TGTGCCAGCAGTGAAACGGAAGAGGACTACGGGGCTGAAAAACTGTTTTTT.

This chain links TRBV7-2 with TRBJ1-5, with TRBD1 identical over 10 bases. This CDR3 contains 14 residues. V lost 5 bases to trimming and J lost 6 bases; unmatched junction nucleotides: 4. The germline CDR1 and CDR2 sequences are SGHTA and FQGNSA. Here the CDR3 DNA reads TGTGCCAGCAGCCCGGGGACAGGGGTTCAGCCCCAGCATTTT. Residues: CASSPGTGVQPQHF.

This clone is a singleton in its sample. The chain links TRBV5-1 to TRBJ2-2, with D tentatively TRBD1 (5 bases). The V end lost 2 bases, the J end lost 0 bases, and 8 bases lay between the germline ends. Germline V gene data show CDR1 as SGHRS and CDR2 as YFSETQ. CDR3 length equals 15 residues. CDR3 in DNA: TGCGCCAGCAGCTTCTGGGGCACGAACACCGGGGAGCTGTTTTTT. This sequence encodes CASSFWGTNTGELFF.

The CDR3, as DNA: TGTGCCAGCAGTTACTCGCCTTTTTCCCGAAACACTGAAGCTTTCTTT. Amino acid sequence: CASSYSPFSRNTEAFF. The rearrangement uses TRBV6-2 or TRBV6-3 and TRBJ1-1; D remains ambiguous. Germline CDR1 MNHEY, CDR2 SVGEGT. The ends were cut back, 0 bases at V and 2 bases at J, with 13 bases in the middle. The CDR3 is 16 amino acids.